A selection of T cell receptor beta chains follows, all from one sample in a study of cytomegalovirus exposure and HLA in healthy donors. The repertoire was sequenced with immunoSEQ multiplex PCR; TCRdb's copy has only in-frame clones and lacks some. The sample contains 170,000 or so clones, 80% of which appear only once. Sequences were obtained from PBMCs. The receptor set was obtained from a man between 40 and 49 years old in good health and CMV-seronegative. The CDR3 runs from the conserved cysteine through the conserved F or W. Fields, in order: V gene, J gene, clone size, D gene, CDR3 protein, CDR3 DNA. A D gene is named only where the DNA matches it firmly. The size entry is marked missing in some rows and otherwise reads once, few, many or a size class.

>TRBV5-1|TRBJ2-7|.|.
CASNTPGHREQYF
TGCGCCAGCAACACCCCGGGACACCGGGAGCAGTACTTC
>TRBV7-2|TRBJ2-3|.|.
CASSLARLAPDTQYF
TGTGCCAGCAGCTTAGCCCGGCTAGCCCCAGATACGCAGTATTTT
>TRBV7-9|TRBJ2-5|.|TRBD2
CASSLLLGLAGETQYF
TGTGCCAGCAGCTTGTTGTTGGGACTAGCGGGAGAGACCCAGTACTTC
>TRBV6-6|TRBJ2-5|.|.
CASSYNMAGGETQYF
TGTGCCAGCAGTTACAATATGGCAGGGGGGGAGACCCAGTACTTC
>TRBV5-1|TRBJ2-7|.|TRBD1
CASTGQNSYEQYF
TGCGCCAGCACGGGACAGAACTCCTACGAGCAGTACTTC
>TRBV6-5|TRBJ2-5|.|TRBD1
CASSLRGTGGQETQYF
TGTGCCAGCAGTTTACGCGGGACAGGGGGCCAAGAGACCCAGTACTTC
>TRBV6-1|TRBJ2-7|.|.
CASSPGRAQYEQYF
TGTGCCAGCAGTCCCGGCAGGGCCCAATACGAGCAGTACTTC
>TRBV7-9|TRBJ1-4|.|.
CASSPRADTTNEKLFF
TGTGCCAGCAGCCCCCGTGCAGATACAACTAATGAAAAACTGTTTTTT
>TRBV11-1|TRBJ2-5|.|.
CASSLRREETQYF
TGTGCCAGCAGCTTACGCAGGGAAGAGACCCAGTACTTC
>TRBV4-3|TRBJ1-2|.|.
CASSQAGVYGYTF
TGCGCCAGCAGCCAAGCAGGGGTCTATGGCTACACCTTC
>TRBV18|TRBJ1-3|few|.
CASSPLAVGAGSPGNTIYF
TGTGCCAGCTCACCACTCGCAGTAGGGGCTGGGTCCCCTGGAAACACCATATATTTT
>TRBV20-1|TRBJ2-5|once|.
CSAGQRETQYF
TGCAGTGCTGGACAGAGAGAGACCCAGTACTTC
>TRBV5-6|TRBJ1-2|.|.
CASSQGDIYNYGYTF
TGTGCCAGCAGCCAAGGGGACATTTATAACTATGGCTACACCTTC
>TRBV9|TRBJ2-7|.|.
CASSVVARGEQYF
TGTGCCAGCAGCGTAGTTGCCAGGGGCGAGCAGTACTTC
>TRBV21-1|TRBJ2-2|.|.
CASSKFNSLGQGLANGELFF
TGTGCCAGCAGCAAATTCAACTCCCTCGGACAGGGCCTAGCGAACGGGGAGCTGTTTTTT
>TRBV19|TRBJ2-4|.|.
CASRGSTVAKNIQYF
TGTGCCAGTAGGGGGAGCACTGTAGCCAAAAACATTCAGTACTTC
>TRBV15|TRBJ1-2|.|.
CATSRVGSQYGYTF
TGTGCCACCAGCAGAGTCGGGAGCCAGTATGGCTACACCTTC
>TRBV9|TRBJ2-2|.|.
CASSEGAGELFF
TGTGCCAGCAGCGAAGGGGCCGGGGAGCTGTTTTTT
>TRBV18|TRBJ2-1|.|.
CASSPEQGSYNEQFF
TGTGCCAGCTCACCTGAGCAGGGCTCCTACAATGAGCAGTTCTTC
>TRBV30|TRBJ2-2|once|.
CARQGNTGELFF
TGTGCCCGTCAGGGGAACACCGGGGAGCTGTTTTTT
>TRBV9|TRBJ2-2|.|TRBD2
CASSVSSGGPNTGELFF
TGTGCCAGCAGCGTCAGCTCGGGGGGGCCGAACACCGGGGAGCTGTTTTTT
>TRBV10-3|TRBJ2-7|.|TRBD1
CAISEWDRGEQYF
TGTGCCATCAGTGAGTGGGACAGGGGCGAGCAGTACTTC
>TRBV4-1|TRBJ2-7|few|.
CASSQTPSFAREQYF
TGCGCCAGCAGCCAAACCCCCTCGTTCGCGCGCGAGCAGTACTTC
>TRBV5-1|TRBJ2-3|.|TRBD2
CASSLSLAGQTDTQYF
TGCGCCAGCAGCTTGAGTCTAGCGGGCCAGACAGATACGCAGTATTTT
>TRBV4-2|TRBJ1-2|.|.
CASSQRQAFYGYTF
TGTGCCAGCAGCCAAAGGCAGGCTTTCTATGGCTACACCTTC
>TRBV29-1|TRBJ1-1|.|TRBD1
CSVEDGQGPEAFF
TGCAGCGTTGAAGATGGACAGGGCCCCGAAGCTTTCTTT
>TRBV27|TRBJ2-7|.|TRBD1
CASKTGGYEQYF
TGTGCCTCCAAGACAGGGGGCTACGAGCAGTACTTC
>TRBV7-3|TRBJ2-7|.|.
CASSLIGGRNYEQYF
TGTGCCAGCAGCTTAATCGGAGGCAGAAACTACGAGCAGTACTTC
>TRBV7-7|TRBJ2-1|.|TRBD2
CASSPGLAPNEQFF
TGTGCCAGCAGCCCTGGACTAGCGCCTAATGAGCAGTTCTTC
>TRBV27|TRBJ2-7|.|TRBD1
CASSLGVRDRGSYEQYF
TGTGCCAGCAGTTTAGGGGTCCGGGACAGGGGGTCCTACGAGCAGTACTTC
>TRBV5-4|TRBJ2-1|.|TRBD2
CASSTRTSGAYNEQFF
TGTGCCAGCAGCACTCGGACTAGCGGGGCTTACAATGAGCAGTTCTTC
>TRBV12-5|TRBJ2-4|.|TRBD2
CASGTGTSTILTYF
TGTGCTAGTGGGACCGGGACTAGCACTATTCTAACGTACTTC
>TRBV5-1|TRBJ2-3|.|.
CASSFAARGTDTQYF
TGCGCCAGCAGCTTCGCGGCGAGGGGCACAGATACGCAGTATTTT
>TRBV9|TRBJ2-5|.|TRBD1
CASSPRDRAWETQYF
TGTGCCAGCAGCCCAAGGGACAGGGCCTGGGAGACCCAGTACTTC
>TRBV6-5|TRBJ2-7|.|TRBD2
CASSYIAGGYEQYF
TGTGCCAGCAGTTACATAGCGGGAGGATACGAGCAGTACTTC